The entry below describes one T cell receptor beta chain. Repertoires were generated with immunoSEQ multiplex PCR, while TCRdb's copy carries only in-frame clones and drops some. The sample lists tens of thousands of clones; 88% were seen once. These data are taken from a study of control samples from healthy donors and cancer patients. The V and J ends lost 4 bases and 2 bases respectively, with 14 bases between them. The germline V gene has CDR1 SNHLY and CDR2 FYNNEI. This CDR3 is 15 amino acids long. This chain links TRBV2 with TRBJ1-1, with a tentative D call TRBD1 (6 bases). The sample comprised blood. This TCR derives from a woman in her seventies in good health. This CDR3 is CASSAEGGANTEAFF. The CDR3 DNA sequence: TGTGCCAGCAGTGCCGAGGGGGGGGCCAACACTGAAGCTTTCTTT.